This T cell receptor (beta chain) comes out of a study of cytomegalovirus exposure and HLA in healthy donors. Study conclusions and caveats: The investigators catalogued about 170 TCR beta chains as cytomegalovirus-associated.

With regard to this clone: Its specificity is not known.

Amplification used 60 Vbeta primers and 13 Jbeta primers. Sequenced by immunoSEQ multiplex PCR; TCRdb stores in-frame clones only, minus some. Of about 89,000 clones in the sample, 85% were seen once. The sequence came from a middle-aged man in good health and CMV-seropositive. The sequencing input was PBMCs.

The CDR3 DNA reads TGTGCCAGCAGTTTATTTGGGACAGGGGCCTGCGGCTACACCTTC. It yields the protein CASSLFGTGACGYTF. The gene calls are TRBV27 and TRBJ1-2; TRBD1 matches 10 bases. The CDR3 is 15 residues long. V shed 1 base, J shed 8 bases, and the junction held 7 bases outside the gene matches. Germline CDR1 reads MNHEY; CDR2 reads SMNVEV (reference sequence).